This T cell receptor beta chain is drawn from a study of blood T cells in healthy people across ages. Study-wide results and limits: Across the age range, TCR beta diversity per million T cells fell in a roughly linear way.

The CDR3 has 15 amino acids. Germline CDR1 and CDR2: SGHAT and FQNNGV. Unmatched junction bases numbered 3, after V lost 3 bases and J lost 1 base. PCR was performed a second time for roughly 7 to 11 cycles using a sample-barcoded 5' primer and a J-beta primer mix. Each CDR3 protein gets one entry after TCRdb re-called the 5' RACE reads with MiXCR. The sample lists 730,000 or so distinct CDR3 sequences, approximately 40% occurring once. Concerning this clonotype itself: Its antigen remains unknown.

The genes are TRBV11-2 and TRBJ2-3; TRBD2 agrees at 8 bases. This TCR came from a man older than 75 in good health. The sample was blood. CDR3 residues: CASSFDSGGTDTQYF. The DNA for the CDR3 is TGTGCCAGCAGCTTTGATAGCGGGGGCACAGATACGCAGTATTTT.